This TCR beta chain came from a study of vaccination and CD4 T cells after COVID-19. Study as a whole: Six males and four females, two Hispanic, made up the convalescents. Across the group, participants received two doses of either BNT162b2 or mRNA-1273 vaccine.

Each CDR3 protein is one row after TCRdb ran MiXCR on the PCR reads. The sample includes 20,000 or so distinct CDR3 sequences, about 60% of them seen just once. The CDR3 length is 15 residues. The germline V gene encodes CDR1 SGHNT and CDR2 YYREEE (reference sequence). V was pared by 0 bases and J by 4 bases, with 11 bases between. The origin of this receptor is a human donor who had recovered from COVID-19. The specimen comprised CD4+ T cells from blood, sampled before SARS-CoV-2 vaccination. The rearrangement joins TRBV5-4 to TRBJ2-1; weak D call: TRBD1 (6 bases). CDR3 DNA: TGTGCCAGCAGCTTGGGGGACATAAGATACAATGAGCAGTTCTTC. It codes for CASSLGDIRYNEQFF. The full variable domain, completed using reference TRBV5-4 and TRBJ2-1, is ETGVTQSPTHLIKTRGQQVTLRCSSQSGHNTVSWYQQALGQGPQFIFQYYREEENGRGNFPPRFSGLQFPNYSSELNVNALELDDSALYLCASSLGDIRYNEQFFGPGTRLTVL.